The clone carrying this T cell receptor beta chain was picked up a small number of times. The sample is drawn from a study of shared clonotypes between healthy human individuals. Here immunoSEQ multiplex PCR was the method, and the copy in TCRdb shows in-frame clones only, minus some. The data hold fewer than 400,000 clones, with around 74% observed a single time. This receptor was taken from a young man in good health. Sequencing was done on a sample of memory CD4+ T cells sorted from blood. Subset described: CD45RA-negative fraction.

For the CDR3, the DNA is TGTGCCAGCAGCCAAGCGGGGAGAGAGACCCAGTACTTC. Its translation is CASSQAGRETQYF. This rearrangement joins TRBV14 to TRBJ2-5, with D maybe TRBD2 (5 bases). Deletions cut 1 base from V and 4 bases from J, with 7 bases between. The germline CDR1 and CDR2 sequences are SGHDN and FVKESK. CDR3 length: 13 amino acids.